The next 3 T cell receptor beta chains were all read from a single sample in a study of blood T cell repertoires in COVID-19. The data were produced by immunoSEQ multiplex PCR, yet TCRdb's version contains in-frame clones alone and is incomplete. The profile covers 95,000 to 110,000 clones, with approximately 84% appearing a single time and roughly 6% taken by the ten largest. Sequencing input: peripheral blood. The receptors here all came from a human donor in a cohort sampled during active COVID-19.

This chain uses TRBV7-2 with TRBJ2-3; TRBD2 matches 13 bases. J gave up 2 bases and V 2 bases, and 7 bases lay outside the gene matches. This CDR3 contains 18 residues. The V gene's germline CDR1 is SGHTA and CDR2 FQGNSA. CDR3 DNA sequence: TGTGCCAGCAGCTTACGGGAGGGACTAGCGGGACACACAGATACGCAGTATTTT. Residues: CASSLREGLAGHTDTQYF.

CDR3 residues: CASSEGTLSIYEQYF. Written as DNA, the CDR3 is TGTGCCAGCAGTGAAGGGACACTTAGTATCTACGAGCAGTACTTC. The V call is TRBV6-1, the J call TRBJ2-7, with a tentative D call TRBD1 (5 bases). Trimming removed 1 base at V and 3 bases at J, with 13 bases between. Germline V gives CDR1 MNHNS, CDR2 SASEGT. This CDR3 spans 15 amino acids.

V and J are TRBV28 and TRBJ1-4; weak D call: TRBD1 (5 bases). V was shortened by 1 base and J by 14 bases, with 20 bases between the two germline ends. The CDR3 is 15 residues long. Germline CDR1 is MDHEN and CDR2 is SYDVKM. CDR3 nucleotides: TGTGCCAGCAGTTTATATAGGATACAAATCGGGGGGCTGTTTTTT. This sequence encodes CASSLYRIQIGGLFF. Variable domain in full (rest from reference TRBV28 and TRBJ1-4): DVKVTQSSRYLVKRTGEKVFLECVQDMDHENMFWYRQDPGLGLRLIYFSYDVKMKEKGDIPEGYSVSREKKERFSLILESASTNQTSMYLCASSLYRIQIGGLFFGSGTQLSVL.